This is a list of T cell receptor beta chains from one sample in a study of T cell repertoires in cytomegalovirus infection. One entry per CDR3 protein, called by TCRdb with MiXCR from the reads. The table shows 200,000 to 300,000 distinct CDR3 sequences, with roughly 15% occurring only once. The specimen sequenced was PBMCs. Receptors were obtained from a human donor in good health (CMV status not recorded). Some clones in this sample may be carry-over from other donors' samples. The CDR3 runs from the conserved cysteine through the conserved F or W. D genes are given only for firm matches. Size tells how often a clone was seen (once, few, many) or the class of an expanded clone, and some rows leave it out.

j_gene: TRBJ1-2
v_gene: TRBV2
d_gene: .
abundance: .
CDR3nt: TGTGCCAGCAGAGCTCTGGACAGCGACTATGGCTACACCTTC
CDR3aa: CASRALDSDYGYTF

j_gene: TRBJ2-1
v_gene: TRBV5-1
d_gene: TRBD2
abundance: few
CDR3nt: TGCGCCAGCAGCGGGGGACTAGCGGGAGGTAATGAGCAGTTCTTC
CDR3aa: CASSGGLAGGNEQFF

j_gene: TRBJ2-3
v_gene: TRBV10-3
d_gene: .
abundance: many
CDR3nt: TGTGCCATCAAGGGGGAAGGCACAGATACGCAGTATTTT
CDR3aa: CAIKGEGTDTQYF

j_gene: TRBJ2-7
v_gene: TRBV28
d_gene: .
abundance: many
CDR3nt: TGTGCCAGCAGCTCCCCCTACGAGCAGTACTTC
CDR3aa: CASSSPYEQYF

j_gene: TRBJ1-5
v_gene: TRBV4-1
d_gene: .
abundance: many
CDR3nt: TGCGCCAGCAGCCAAGCGGCGGTCTTTGAGCCCCAGCATTTT
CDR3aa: CASSQAAVFEPQHF

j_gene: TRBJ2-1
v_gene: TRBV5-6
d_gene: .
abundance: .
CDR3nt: TGTGCCAGCAGCTTGGCGAGGGACACCATCAATGAGCAGTTCTTC
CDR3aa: CASSLARDTINEQFF

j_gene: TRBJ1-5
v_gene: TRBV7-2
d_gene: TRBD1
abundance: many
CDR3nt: TGTGCCAGCAGCTCGGACAGGGGTCAGCCCCAGCATTTT
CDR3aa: CASSSDRGQPQHF

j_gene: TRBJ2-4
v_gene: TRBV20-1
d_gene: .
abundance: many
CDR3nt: TGCAGTTTGGAGAGGGCCAAAAACATTCAGTACTTC
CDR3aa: CSLERAKNIQYF

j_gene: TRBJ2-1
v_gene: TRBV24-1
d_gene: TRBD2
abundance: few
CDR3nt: TGTGCCACCAGTAAGGCGACTAGCAGTTTCAATGAGCAGTTCTTC
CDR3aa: CATSKATSSFNEQFF

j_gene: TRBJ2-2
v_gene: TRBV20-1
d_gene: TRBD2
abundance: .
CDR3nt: TGCAGTGCTAGTCTGAGCGGGGGCACCGGGGAGCTGTTTTTT
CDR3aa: CSASLSGGTGELFF

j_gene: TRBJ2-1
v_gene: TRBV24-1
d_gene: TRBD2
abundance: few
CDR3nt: TGTGCCACCAGTGATCGACTAGCGTGGAGTCAAAATGAGCAGTTCTTC
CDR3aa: CATSDRLAWSQNEQFF

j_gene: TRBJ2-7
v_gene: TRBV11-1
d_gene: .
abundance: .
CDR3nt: TGTGCCAGCAGCCACGCTCCGGGACAAATTTCCTACGAGCAGTACTTC
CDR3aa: CASSHAPGQISYEQYF

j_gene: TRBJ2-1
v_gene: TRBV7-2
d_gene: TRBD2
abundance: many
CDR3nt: TGTGCCAGCAGCTTAGGACTAGCGGGAGTTAATGAGCAGTTCTTC
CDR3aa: CASSLGLAGVNEQFF

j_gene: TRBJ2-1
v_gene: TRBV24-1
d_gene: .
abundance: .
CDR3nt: TGTGCCACCAGTGATTTTAGGGCCAATAAGAATGAGCAGTTCTTC
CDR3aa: CATSDFRANKNEQFF

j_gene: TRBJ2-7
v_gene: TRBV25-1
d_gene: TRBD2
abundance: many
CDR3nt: TGTGCCAGCAGCGAGACGGGGCGGGGGGGCAAGTACGAGCAGTACTTC
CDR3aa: CASSETGRGGKYEQYF

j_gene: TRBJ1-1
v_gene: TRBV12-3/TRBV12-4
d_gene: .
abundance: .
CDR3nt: TGTGCCAGCAGTTTAGAGGCAGGTGGGAACACTGAAGCTTTCTTT
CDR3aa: CASSLEAGGNTEAFF

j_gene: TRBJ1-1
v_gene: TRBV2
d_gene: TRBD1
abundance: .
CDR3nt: TGTGCCAGCAGTGAAAGGGGGCCCTTAGCGAACACTGAAGCTTTCTTT
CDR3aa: CASSERGPLANTEAFF

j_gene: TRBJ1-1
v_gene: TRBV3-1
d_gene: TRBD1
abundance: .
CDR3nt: TGTGCCAGCAGCCCGGGGGGACAGCCGAACACTGAAGCTTTCTTT
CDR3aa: CASSPGGQPNTEAFF

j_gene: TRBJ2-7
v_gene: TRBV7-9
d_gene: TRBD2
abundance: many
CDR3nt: TGTGCCAGCAGTCCTAGGGAAGGACTAGGCGAGCAGTACTTC
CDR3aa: CASSPREGLGEQYF

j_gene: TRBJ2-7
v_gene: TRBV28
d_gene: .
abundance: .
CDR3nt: TGTGCCAGCAGTCTTATCCCCACGGGTAGCAACGAGCAGTACTTC
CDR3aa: CASSLIPTGSNEQYF

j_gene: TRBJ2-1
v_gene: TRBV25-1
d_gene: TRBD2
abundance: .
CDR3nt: TGTGCCAGCAGTGCCGGGGGGGGGGTTGGCTACAATGAGCAGTTCTTC
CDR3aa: CASSAGGGVGYNEQFF

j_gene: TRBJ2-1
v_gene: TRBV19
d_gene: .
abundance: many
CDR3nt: TGTGCCAGCTGCGAGATGGATGAGCAGTTCTTC
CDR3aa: CASCEMDEQFF

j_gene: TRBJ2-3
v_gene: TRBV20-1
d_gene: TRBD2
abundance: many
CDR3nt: TGCAGTGCGAATCGGGGGGGCCTAGATACGCAGTATTTT
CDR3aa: CSANRGGLDTQYF

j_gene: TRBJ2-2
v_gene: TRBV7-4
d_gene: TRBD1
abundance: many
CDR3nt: TGTGCCAGCAGCTCGACAGGGTCCGGGGAGCTGTTTTTT
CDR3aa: CASSSTGSGELFF

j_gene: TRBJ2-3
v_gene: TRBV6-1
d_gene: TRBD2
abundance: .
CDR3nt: TGTGCCAGCAGTGAATTTTCAGCGGGGGCAGATACGCAGTATTTT
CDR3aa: CASSEFSAGADTQYF

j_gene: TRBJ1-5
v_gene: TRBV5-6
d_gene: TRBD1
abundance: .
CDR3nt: TGTGCCAGCAGCTTTAAACAGGGGCGGGATCAGCCCCAGCATTTT
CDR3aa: CASSFKQGRDQPQHF

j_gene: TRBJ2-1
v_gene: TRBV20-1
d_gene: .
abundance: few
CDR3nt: TGCAGTGCACCGGGACACCTTTGGGGTGAGCAGTTCTTC
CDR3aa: CSAPGHLWGEQFF

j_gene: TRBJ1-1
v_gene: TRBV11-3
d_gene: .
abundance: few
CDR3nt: TGTGCCAGCAGCTTAGCTATGAACACTGAAGCTTTCTTT
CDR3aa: CASSLAMNTEAFF

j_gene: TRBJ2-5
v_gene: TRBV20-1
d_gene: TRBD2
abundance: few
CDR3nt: TGCAGTGCTAGCGGGAGGGCAGAGACCCAGTACTTC
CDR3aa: CSASGRAETQYF

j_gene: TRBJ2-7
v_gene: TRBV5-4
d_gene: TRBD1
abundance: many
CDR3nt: TGTGCCAGCAGCCCACAGGACAGGAGCTCCTACGAGCAGTACTTC
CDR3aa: CASSPQDRSSYEQYF

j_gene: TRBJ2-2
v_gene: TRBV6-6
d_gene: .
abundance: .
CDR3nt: TGTGCCAGCAGAAATCCGGGACGGGCGCTGGCCGGGGAGCTGTTTTTT
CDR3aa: CASRNPGRALAGELFF

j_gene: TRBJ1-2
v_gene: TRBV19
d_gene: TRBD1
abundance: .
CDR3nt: TGTGCCAGTAGCCCTACGACAGGGGTTGTTTCCTATGGCTACACCTTC
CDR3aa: CASSPTTGVVSYGYTF

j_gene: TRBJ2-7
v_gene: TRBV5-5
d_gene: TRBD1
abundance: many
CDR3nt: TGTGCCAGCAGGGAGGGACAGGGTGCGGACGAGCAGTACTTC
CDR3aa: CASREGQGADEQYF

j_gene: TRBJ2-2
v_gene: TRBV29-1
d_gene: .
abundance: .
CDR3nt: TGCAGCGTTTGGACGGAGGACACCGGGGAGCTGTTTTTT
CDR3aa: CSVWTEDTGELFF

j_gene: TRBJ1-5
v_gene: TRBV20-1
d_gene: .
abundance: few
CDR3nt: TGCAGTGCTTTCTCTAGCAATCAGCCCCAGCATTTT
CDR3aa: CSAFSSNQPQHF

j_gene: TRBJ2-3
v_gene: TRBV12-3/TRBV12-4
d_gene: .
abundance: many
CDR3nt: TGTGCCAGCAGTTCCGTGATCTCACCTACAGATACGCAGTATTTT
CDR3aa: CASSSVISPTDTQYF